A selection of T cell receptor beta chains follows, all from one sample in a study of HIV-infected patients and healthy controls. A single record per CDR3 protein comes from TCRdb applying MiXCR to the 5' RACE reads. Among under 20,000 distinct CDR3 sequences, around a tenth were seen once, and the ten largest hold more than 2.5%. Source material: blood. The receptors were gathered from an adult in good health. CDR3s include the opening cysteine and the closing phenylalanine or tryptophan. The D gene is left open where the match is weak. For some rows the clone size is stated as once, few or many, or as a class when expanded; others skip it.

>TRBJ2-6|.|TRBV10-3|TRBD1
CAISELEQGINSGANVLTF
TGTGCCATCAGTGAGTTAGAACAGGGGATCAACTCTGGGGCCAACGTCCTGACTTTC
>TRBJ2-7|.|TRBV6-1|.
CASRYRDPYEQYF
TGTGCCAGCAGGTACAGGGACCCCTACGAGCAGTACTTC
>TRBJ1-1|.|TRBV18|.
CASSPPGRAAEAFF
TGTGCCAGCTCACCACCGGGCAGGGCCGCTGAAGCTTTCTTT
>TRBJ1-4|many|TRBV11-2|.
CASSPGSIRGNEKLFF
TGTGCCAGCAGTCCTGGGAGCATCCGAGGGAATGAAAAACTGTTTTTT
>TRBJ2-4|few|TRBV2|TRBD2
CASSVGLLLAGSAKNIQYF
TGTGCCAGCAGTGTGGGCCTCCTCCTAGCGGGATCGGCCAAAAACATTCAGTACTTC
>TRBJ1-1|many|TRBV18|.
CASSQGRTEAFF
TGTGCCAGCTCCCAGGGGAGAACTGAAGCTTTCTTT
>TRBJ1-1|.|TRBV6-1|.
CASISDTGEGFF
TGTGCCAGCATTTCGGACACCGGGGAAGGTTTCTTT
>TRBJ2-1|medium-sized|TRBV4-1|TRBD2
CASSPPGEREENEQFF
TGCGCCAGCAGCCCCCCCGGGGAGCGGGAAGAAAATGAGCAGTTCTTC
>TRBJ2-3|.|TRBV11-2|.
CASSFSGSSTDTQYF
TGTGCCAGCAGCTTCAGCGGGTCTAGCACAGATACGCAGTATTTT
>TRBJ2-1|medium-sized|TRBV30|.
CAWSGLARNEQFF
TGTGCCTGGAGTGGGCTAGCGCGAAATGAGCAGTTCTTC
>TRBJ2-5|many|TRBV20-1|.
CSASEAGQETQYF
TGCAGTGCTAGTGAAGCAGGCCAAGAGACCCAGTACTTC
>TRBJ2-1|many|TRBV10-3|.
CAISESSFVQFF
TGTGCCATCAGTGAGTCCAGTTTTGTGCAGTTCTTC
>TRBJ2-1|once|TRBV29-1|TRBD2
CSVPGLAGEDEQFF
TGCAGCGTTCCGGGACTAGCGGGAGAAGATGAGCAGTTCTTC
>TRBJ1-5|.|TRBV7-2|.
CASSLSRAGNQPQHF
TGTGCCAGCAGCTTAAGCAGGGCGGGCAATCAGCCCCAGCATTTT
>TRBJ2-2|medium-sized|TRBV30|TRBD1
CAWIGGAPERDTGELFF
TGTGCCTGGATAGGGGGCGCCCCAGAACGTGACACCGGGGAGCTGTTTTTT
>TRBJ1-4|many|TRBV6-5|.
CASSSLNGEKLFF
TGTGCCAGCAGTTCCCTCAACGGGGAAAAACTGTTTTTT
>TRBJ2-5|many|TRBV28|TRBD2
CASSTGLAGGLKTQYF
TGTGCCAGCAGTACCGGACTAGCGGGAGGGTTGAAGACCCAGTACTTC